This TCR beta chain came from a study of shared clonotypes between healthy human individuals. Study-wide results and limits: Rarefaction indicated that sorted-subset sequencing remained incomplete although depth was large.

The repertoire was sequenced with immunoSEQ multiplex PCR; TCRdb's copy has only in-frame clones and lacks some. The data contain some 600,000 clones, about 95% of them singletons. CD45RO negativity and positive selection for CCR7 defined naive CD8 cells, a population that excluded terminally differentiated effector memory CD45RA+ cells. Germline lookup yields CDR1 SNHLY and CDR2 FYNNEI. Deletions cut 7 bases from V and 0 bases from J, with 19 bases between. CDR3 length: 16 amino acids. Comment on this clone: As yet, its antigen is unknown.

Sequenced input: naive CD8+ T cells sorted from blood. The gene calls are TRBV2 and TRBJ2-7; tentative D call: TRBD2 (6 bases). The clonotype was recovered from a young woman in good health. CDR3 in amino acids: CASNENRDSNSYEQYF. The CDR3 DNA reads TGTGCCAGCAACGAGAACCGGGACTCTAACTCCTACGAGCAGTACTTC.